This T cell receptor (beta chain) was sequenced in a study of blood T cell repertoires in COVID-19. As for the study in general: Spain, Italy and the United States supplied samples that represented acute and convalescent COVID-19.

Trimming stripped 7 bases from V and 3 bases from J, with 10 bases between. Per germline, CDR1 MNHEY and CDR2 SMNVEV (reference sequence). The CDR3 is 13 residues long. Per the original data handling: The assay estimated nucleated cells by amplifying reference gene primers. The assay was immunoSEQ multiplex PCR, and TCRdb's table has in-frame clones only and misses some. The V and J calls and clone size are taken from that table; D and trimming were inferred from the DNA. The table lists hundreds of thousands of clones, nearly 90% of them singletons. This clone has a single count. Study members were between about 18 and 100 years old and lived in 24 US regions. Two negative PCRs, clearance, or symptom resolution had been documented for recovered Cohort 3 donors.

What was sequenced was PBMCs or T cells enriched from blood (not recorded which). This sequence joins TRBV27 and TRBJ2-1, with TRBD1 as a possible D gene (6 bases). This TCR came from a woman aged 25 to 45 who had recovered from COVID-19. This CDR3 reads CASMKGDYNEQFF. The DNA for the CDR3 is TGTGCCAGCATGAAGGGGGACTACAATGAGCAGTTCTTC.